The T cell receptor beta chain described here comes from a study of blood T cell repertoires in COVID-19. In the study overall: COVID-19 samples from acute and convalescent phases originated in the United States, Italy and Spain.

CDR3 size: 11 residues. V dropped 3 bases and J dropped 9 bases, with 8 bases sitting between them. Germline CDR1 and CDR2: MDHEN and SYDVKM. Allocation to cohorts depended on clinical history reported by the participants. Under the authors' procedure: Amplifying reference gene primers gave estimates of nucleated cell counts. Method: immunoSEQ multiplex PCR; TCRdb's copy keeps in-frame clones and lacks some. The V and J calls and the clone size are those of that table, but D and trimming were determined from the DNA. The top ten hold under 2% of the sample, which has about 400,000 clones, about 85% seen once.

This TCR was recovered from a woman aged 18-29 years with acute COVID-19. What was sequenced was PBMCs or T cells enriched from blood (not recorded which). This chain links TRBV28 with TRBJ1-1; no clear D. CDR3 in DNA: TGTGCCAGCAGTTTTAGCACCCAAGCTTTCTTT. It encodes CASSFSTQAFF.